This is a list of T cell receptor beta chains from one sample in a study of monozygotic twins with inflammatory bowel disease. TCRdb reprocessed the 5' RACE reads and stores each CDR3 protein as one record, lacking DNA. The record lists approximately 330,000 distinct CDR3 sequences, of which the ten most abundant hold approximately 2%. What was sequenced was blood. Every receptor here comes from a human donor with ulcerative colitis or Crohn's disease, or a healthy co-twin of an affected twin (not recorded which). CDR3s include the opening cysteine and the closing phenylalanine or tryptophan.

v_call,j_call,cdr3_aa
TRBV24-1,TRBJ1-3,CATSEHGAGGSGNTIYF
TRBV7-9,TRBJ2-7,CASSLTVKPYEQYF
TRBV20-1,TRBJ2-1,CSGRRGSAYNEQFF
TRBV19,TRBJ2-1,CASSIVLDSEQFF
TRBV6-1,TRBJ2-1,CASSVSEVSNEQFF
TRBV5-1,TRBJ2-3,CASSLDAGGTDTQYF
TRBV15,TRBJ2-2,CATSRDQGAPGELFF
TRBV30,TRBJ2-6,CAWRERGATGANVLTF
TRBV7-8,TRBJ1-6,CASSLGVDRKPSSYNSPLHF
TRBV10-3,TRBJ1-1,CAISGTGGQNTEAFF
TRBV5-1,TRBJ2-7,CASERGLSGSYEQYF
TRBV4-1,TRBJ2-1,CASSPIYGNEQFF
TRBV20-1,TRBJ2-1,CSESTRTGGNEQFF
TRBV20-1,TRBJ2-5,CSAIVRGRETQYF
TRBV6-5,TRBJ2-3,CASRLDGSPGTDTQYF
TRBV6-5,TRBJ1-1,CASRRTVNTEAFF
TRBV25-1,TRBJ1-2,CASRADSWYGYTF
TRBV28,TRBJ2-5,CASSLRGPAGTQYF
TRBV20-1,TRBJ2-5,CSARAWDSEQETQYF
TRBV30,TRBJ1-2,CAWSGQGPGYGYTF
TRBV20-1,TRBJ1-3,CSARAANEGNTIYF
TRBV12-3/TRBV12-4,TRBJ2-5,CASSFGASGNQETQYF
TRBV2,TRBJ2-1,CASSEGTRREQFF
TRBV29-1,TRBJ2-1,CSVETRLVNEQFF
TRBV5-1,TRBJ1-2,CASSTDTFYGYTF
TRBV20-1,TRBJ1-2,CSSSPTIGYTF
TRBV5-8,TRBJ2-1,CASSLVPGLAEDNEQFF
TRBV6-6,TRBJ2-2,CASSYETGELFF
TRBV7-9,TRBJ2-1,CASSWTTQPPYNEQFF
TRBV6-2/TRBV6-3,TRBJ2-7,CASSYARTRDGTYEQYF
TRBV5-4,TRBJ2-2,CASSKTRDGRSNTGELFF
TRBV12-3/TRBV12-4,TRBJ2-3,CASSLSGSSDTQYF
TRBV1,TRBJ2-1,CTSSQGTSRESSYNEQFF